Each of the 8 T cell receptor beta chains below was sequenced from the same sample in a study of T cell clonality in common variable immunodeficiency. Profiling relied on immunoSEQ multiplex PCR, and the TCRdb table lists in-frame clones only, not all of them. Listed for the sample are 15,000 to 20,000 clones, none seen a single time. Their recognized antigens are unknown. Study-level results: Reportedly, TCR beta sequences from common variable immunodeficiency showed fewer deletions and N-nucleotide insertions.

The material sequenced was peripheral blood mononuclear cells. The receptor set was obtained from a human donor with common variable immunodeficiency.

This clone was recorded a few times. Read data end 3 residues before the CDR3 end; the end is taken from the germline J gene. The rearrangement joins TRBV7-8 to TRBJ1-5, with TRBD1 as a possible D gene (5 bases). Germline V gene sequence: CDR1 SGHVS, CDR2 FQNEAQ. The CDR3 totals 14 residues. The germline V and J ends were trimmed by 6 bases and 1 base, with 10 bases remaining between them. The sequenced CDR3 bases are TGTGCCAGCAGAGGGCAGGGAAGCAATCAGCCC. Translating it yields CASRGQGSNQP. From start to end, the CDR3 is CASRGQGSNQPQHF.

This clone was observed a few times. The CDR3 is cut off 3 residues early in the read; its end comes from the germline J gene. This rearrangement joins TRBV19 to TRBJ2-7, with 9 positions matching TRBD2. Trimming at V came to 6 bases and at J to 4 bases, leaving 10 bases not matched to a gene. This CDR3 comprises 15 residues. Germline-derived CDR1 and CDR2 are LNHDA and SQIVND (reference sequence). The CDR3: CASRPAGLATYEQYF. The DNA read from the CDR3 is TGTGCCAGTAGACCGGCTGGACTAGCGACGTACGAG.

About this clone itself: The read comes to an end 3 residues before the CDR3 does, leaving the germline J gene to fill in the end. This chain links TRBV19 with TRBJ2-2; 7 bases align to TRBD1. V gave up 5 bases and J gave up 5 bases; unmatched junction bases: 5. Per germline, CDR1 LNHDA and CDR2 SQIVND (reference sequence). This CDR3 has 14 amino acids. The DNA read from the CDR3 is TGTGCCAGTAGTGTACAGACAGGGACCGGGGAG. Its protein is CASSVQTGTGE. The whole CDR3 protein is CASSVQTGTGELFF.

A note on this clone: The CDR3 end lies 3 residues beyond the end of the read and is filled in from the germline J gene. The chain uses TRBV18 and TRBJ2-7; 8 positions match TRBD2. CDR3 length: 16 amino acids. The J segment lost 6 bases and the V segment lost 1 base, leaving 11 bases of the junction unmatched. CDR1 and CDR2 from the germline V gene are KGHSH and LQKENI. The CDR3 sequence is CASSPLSGSGGVEQYF. Incomplete CDR3 DNA: TGTGCCAGCTCACCACTCTCGGGAAGCGGGGGCGTCGAG.

This clone was found a few times. The read terminates 3 residues ahead of where the CDR3 ends, so the germline J gene completes it. The chain employs TRBV7-9 and TRBJ1-1; D ambiguous. In germline, CDR1 is SEHNR, CDR2 FQNEAQ (reference sequence). The CDR3 loop spans 13 amino acids. The V gene lost 8 bases and the J gene lost 4 bases, with 14 bases spanning the gap. Here the CDR3 reads CASETPPGTEAFF. The CDR3 bases that were read are TGTGCCAGCGAGACCCCCCCGGGCACTGAA.

By share, this clone counts as medium-sized. The CDR3 end is not reached by the read, which stops 3 residues before it; the germline J gene fills it in. V and J are TRBV15 and TRBJ1-4; D gene ambiguous. The CDR3 contains 15 residues. The ends were cut back, 1 base at V and 5 bases at J, with 11 bases in the middle. Germline CDR1 reads LNHNV; CDR2 reads YYDKDF (reference sequence). The CDR3 protein is CATSRGLGWNEKLFF. The part of the CDR3 DNA that was read is TGTGCCACCAGCAGAGGGTTAGGGTGGAATGAAAAA.

At least ten counts were recorded for this clone. The read halts 3 residues ahead of the CDR3 end, with the missing end drawn from the germline J gene. This rearrangement joins TRBV20-1 to TRBJ1-2; TRBD1 matches 11 bases. CDR1 DFQATT and CDR2 SNEGSKA come from the germline V gene (reference sequence). V lost 1 base and J lost 3; bases outside the gene matches: 4. The CDR3 covers 15 residues. The sequenced part of the CDR3 DNA is TGCAGTGCTAGAGGGCCGGGACAGGGGGACTATGGC. Translation: CSARGPGQGDYG. The CDR3 reads in full as CSARGPGQGDYGYTF.

This clone was counted only a few times. Read data end 3 residues before the CDR3 end; the end is taken from the germline J gene. V gene TRBV30 combines with J gene TRBJ2-3, with a weak D call TRBD2 (6 bases). CDR1 and CDR2 from the germline V gene are GTSNPN and SVGIG (reference sequence). V lost 0 bases and J 7 bases, leaving 17 bases between the germline ends. The CDR3 loop spans 15 amino acids. CDR3 bases read: TGTGCCTGGAGTGTACCCCCCGCGGGGACTTATACG. This translates into CAWSVPPAGTYT. Given in full, the CDR3 is CAWSVPPAGTYTQYF.